This TCR beta chain is from a study of control samples from healthy donors and cancer patients. Clones were sequenced by immunoSEQ multiplex PCR, and TCRdb holds only the in-frame ones, with some missing. Of 150,000 or so clones detected, roughly 95% appear once; the ten largest clones hold 4.1%. J lost 4 bases, V lost 8 bases, and 9 bases had no gene match. Germline-derived CDR1 and CDR2 are LNHDA and SQIVND (reference sequence). The CDR3 is 14 amino acids. The V and J genes are TRBV19 and TRBJ1-1; 8 nucleotides agree with TRBD1. This receptor was obtained from a woman aged 55 to 70 in good health. Sequencing was performed on blood. CDR3 coding DNA: TGTGCCAGTGGAAACAGGGGGTTGGTCACTGAAGCTTTCTTT. Its protein is CASGNRGLVTEAFF.